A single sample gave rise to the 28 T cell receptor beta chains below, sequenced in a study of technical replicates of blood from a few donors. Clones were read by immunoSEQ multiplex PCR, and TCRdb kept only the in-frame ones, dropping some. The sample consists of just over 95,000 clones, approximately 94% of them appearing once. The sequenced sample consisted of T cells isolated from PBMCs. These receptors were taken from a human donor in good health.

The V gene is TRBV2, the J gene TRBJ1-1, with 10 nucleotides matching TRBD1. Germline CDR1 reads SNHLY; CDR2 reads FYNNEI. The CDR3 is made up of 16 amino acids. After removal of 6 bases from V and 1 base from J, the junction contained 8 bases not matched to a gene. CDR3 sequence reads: CASRKGQGLGNTEAFF. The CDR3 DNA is TGTGCCAGCAGAAAGGGACAGGGGTTGGGGAACACTGAAGCTTTCTTT.

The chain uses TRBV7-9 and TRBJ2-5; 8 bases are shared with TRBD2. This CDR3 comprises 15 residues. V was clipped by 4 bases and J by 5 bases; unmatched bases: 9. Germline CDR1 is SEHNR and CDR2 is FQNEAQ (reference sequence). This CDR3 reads CASSYSGSGGETQYF. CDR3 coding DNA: TGTGCCAGCAGCTACAGCGGGAGCGGTGGGGAGACCCAGTACTTC.

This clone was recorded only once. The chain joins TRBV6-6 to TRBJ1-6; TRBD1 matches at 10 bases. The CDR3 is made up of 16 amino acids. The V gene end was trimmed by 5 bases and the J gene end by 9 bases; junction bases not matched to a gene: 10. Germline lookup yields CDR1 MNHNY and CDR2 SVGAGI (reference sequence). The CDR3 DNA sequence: TGTGCCAGCAGTCCCGGGACAGGGGCGCGGGCTTCACCCCTCCACTTT. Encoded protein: CASSPGTGARASPLHF.

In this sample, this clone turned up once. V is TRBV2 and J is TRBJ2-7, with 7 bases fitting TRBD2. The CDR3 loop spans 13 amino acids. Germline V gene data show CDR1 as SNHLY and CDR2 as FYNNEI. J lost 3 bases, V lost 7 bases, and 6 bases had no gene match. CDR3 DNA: TGTGCCAGCAATGGGGGGGATAGCTACGAGCAGTACTTC. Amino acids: CASNGGDSYEQYF.

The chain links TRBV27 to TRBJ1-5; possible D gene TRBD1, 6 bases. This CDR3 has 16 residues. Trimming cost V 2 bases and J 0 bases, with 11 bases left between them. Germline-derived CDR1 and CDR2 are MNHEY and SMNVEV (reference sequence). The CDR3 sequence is CASSLGSGVSNQPQHF. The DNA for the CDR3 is TGTGCCAGCAGTTTAGGGTCAGGGGTTAGCAATCAGCCCCAGCATTTT.

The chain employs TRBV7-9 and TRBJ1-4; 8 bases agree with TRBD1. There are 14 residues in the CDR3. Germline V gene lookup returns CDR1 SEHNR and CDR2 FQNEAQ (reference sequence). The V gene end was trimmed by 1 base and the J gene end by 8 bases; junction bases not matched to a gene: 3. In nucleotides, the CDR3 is TGTGCCAGCAGCTTAGGGCAGGGGGCGGAAAAACTGTTTTTT. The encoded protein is CASSLGQGAEKLFF. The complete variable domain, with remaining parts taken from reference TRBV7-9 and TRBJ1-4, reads DTGVSQNPRHKITKRGQNVTFRCDPISEHNRLYWYRQTLGQGPEFLTYFQNEAQLEKSRLLSDRFSAERPKGSFSTLEIQRTEQGDSAMYLCASSLGQGAEKLFFGSGTQLSVL.

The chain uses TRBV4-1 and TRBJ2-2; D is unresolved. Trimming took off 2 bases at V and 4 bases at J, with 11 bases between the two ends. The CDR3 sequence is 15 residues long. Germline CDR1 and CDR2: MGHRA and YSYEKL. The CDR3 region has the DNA TGCGCCAGCAGCCAAAAGAGACTGTCCACCGGGGAGCTGTTTTTT. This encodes CASSQKRLSTGELFF.

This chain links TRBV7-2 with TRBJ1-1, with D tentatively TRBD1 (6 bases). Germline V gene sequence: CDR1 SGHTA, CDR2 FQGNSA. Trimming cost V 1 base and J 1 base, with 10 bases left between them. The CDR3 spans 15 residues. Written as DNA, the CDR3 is TGTGCCAGCAGCTTAGATCAGGGGAAGAACACTGAAGCTTTCTTT. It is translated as CASSLDQGKNTEAFF.

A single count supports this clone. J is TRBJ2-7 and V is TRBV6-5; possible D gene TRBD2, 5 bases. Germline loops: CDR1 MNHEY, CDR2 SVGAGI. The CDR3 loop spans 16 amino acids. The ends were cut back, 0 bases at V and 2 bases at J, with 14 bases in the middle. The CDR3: CASSYSTGVSTYEQYF. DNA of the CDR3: TGTGCCAGCAGTTACTCGACCGGGGTTTCTACCTACGAGCAGTACTTC.

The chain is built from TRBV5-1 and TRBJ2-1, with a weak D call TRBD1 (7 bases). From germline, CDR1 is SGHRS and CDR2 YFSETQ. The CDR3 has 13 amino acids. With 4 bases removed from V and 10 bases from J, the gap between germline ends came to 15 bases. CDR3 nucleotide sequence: TGCGCCAGCAGCAGAGACAGGGACTCCGAGCAGTTCTTC. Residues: CASSRDRDSEQFF.

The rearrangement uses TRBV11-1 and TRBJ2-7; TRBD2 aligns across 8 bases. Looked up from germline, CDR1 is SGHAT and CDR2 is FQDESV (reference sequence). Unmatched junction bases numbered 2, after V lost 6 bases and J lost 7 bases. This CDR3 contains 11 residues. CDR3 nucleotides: TGTGCCAGCAGTCTAGCGGGTGAGCAGTACTTC. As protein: CASSLAGEQYF.

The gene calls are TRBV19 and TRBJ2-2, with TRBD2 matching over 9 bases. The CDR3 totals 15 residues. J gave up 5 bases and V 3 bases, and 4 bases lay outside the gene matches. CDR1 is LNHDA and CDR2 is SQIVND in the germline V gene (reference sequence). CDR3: CASSMLGLATGELFF. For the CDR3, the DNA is TGTGCCAGTAGTATGTTGGGACTAGCAACCGGGGAGCTGTTTTTT.

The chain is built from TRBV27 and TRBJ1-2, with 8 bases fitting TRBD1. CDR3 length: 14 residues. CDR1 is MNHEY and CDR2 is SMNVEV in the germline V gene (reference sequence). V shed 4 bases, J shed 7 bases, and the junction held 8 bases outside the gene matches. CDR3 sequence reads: CASSSRRDRSGYTF. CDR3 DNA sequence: TGTGCCAGCAGTTCCCGCCGGGACAGGTCTGGCTACACCTTC.

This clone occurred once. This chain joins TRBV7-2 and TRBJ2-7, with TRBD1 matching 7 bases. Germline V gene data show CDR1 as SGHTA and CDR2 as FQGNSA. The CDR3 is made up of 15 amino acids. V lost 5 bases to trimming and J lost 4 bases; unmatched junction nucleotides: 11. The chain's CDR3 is CASSLGTAIQYEQYF. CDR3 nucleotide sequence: TGTGCCAGCAGCCTCGGGACAGCGATACAATACGAGCAGTACTTC.

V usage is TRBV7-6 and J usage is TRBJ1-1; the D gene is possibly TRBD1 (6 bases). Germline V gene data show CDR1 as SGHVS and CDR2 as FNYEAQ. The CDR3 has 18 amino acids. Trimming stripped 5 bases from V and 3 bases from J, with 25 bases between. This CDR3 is CASSPLRIGDTPHTEAFF. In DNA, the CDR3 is TGTGCCAGCAGCCCACTCAGAATCGGGGACACCCCGCACACTGAAGCTTTCTTT.

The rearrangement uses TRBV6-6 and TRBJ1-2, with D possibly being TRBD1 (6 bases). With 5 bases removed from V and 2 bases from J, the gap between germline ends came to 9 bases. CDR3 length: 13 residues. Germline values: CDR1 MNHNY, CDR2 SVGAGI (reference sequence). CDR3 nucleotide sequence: TGTGCCAGCAGTGTAGACAGGAACTATGGCTACACCTTC. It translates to CASSVDRNYGYTF.

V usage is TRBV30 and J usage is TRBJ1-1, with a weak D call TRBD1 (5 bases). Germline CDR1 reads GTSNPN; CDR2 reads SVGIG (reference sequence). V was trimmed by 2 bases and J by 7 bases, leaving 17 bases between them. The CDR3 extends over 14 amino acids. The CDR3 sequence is CAWSLGQKNIEAFF. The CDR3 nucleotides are TGTGCCTGGAGTTTGGGGCAGAAAAATATTGAAGCTTTCTTT.

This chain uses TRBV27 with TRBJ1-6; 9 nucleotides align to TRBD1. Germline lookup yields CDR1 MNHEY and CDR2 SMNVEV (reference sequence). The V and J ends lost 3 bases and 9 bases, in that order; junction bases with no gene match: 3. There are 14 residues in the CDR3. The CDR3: CASSLGTGRSPLHF. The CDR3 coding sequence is TGTGCCAGCAGTTTGGGGACAGGGCGTTCACCCCTCCACTTT.

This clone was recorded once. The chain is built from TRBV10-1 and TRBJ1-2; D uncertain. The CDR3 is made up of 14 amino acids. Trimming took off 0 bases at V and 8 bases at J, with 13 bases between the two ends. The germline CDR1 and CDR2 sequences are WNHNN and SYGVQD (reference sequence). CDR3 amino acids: CASSESNSANGYTF. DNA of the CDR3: TGCGCCAGCAGTGAGTCGAACAGTGCGAACGGCTACACCTTC.

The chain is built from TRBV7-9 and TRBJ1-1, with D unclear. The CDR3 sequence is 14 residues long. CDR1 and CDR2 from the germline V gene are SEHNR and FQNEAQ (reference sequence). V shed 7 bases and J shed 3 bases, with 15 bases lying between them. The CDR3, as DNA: TGTGCCAGCACCCAGCGGGGTTTCGACACTGAAGCTTTCTTT. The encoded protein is CASTQRGFDTEAFF.

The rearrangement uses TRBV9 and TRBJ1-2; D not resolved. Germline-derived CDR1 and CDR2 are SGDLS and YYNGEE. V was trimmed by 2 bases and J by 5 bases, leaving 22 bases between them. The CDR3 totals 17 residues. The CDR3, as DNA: TGTGCCAGCAGCGTCTCCGCCACGCGGGAGGTTGGGTATGGCTACACCTTC. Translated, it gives CASSVSATREVGYGYTF.

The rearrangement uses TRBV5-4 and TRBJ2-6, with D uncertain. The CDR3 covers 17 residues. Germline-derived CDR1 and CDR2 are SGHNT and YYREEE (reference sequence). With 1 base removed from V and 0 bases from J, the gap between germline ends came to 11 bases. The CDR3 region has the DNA TGTGCCAGCAGCTTGCAGGTACTTAACTCTGGGGCCAACGTCCTGACTTTC. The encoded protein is CASSLQVLNSGANVLTF.

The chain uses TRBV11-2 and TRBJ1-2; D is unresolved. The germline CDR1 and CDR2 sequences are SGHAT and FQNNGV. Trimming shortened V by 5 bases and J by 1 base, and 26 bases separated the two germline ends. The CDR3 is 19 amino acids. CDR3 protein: CASSPAATTQSDFNYGYTF. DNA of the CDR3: TGTGCCAGCAGCCCGGCGGCTACGACCCAGTCGGACTTTAACTATGGCTACACCTTC. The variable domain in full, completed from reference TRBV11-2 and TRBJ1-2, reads EAGVAQSPRYKIIEKRQSVAFWCNPISGHATLYWYQQILGQGPKLLIQFQNNGVVDDSQLPKDRFSAERLKGVDSTLKIQPAKLEDSAVYLCASSPAATTQSDFNYGYTFGSGTRLTVV.

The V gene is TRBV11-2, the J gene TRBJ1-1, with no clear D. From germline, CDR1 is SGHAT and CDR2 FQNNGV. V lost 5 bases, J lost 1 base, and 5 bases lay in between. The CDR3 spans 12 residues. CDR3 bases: TGTGCCAGCAGCCTATGGAACACTGAAGCTTTCTTT. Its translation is CASSLWNTEAFF.

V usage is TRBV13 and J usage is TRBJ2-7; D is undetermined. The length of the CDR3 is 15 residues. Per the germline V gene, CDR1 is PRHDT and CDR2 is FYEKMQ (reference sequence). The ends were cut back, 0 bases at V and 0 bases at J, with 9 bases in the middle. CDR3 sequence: CASSLGAGGSYEQYF. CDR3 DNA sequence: TGTGCCAGCAGCTTAGGGGCAGGTGGCTCCTACGAGCAGTACTTC.

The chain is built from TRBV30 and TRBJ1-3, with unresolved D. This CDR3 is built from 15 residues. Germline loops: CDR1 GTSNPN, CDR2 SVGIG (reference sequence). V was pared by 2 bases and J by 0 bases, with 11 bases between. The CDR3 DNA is TGTGCCTGGAGTCCCCCAGGATACTCTGGAAACACCATATATTTT. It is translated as CAWSPPGYSGNTIYF.

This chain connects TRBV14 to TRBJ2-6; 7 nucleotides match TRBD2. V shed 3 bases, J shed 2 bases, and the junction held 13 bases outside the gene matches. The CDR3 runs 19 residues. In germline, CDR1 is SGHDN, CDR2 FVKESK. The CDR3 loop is CASSHLWRGSDTGANVLTF. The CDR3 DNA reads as TGTGCCAGCAGCCATCTGTGGCGCGGGAGCGATACTGGGGCCAACGTCCTGACTTTC.

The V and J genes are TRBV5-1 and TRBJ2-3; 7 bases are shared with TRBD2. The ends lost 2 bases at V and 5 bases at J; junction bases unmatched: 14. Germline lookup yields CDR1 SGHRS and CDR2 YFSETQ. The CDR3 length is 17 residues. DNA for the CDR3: TGCGCCAGCAGCTTTGGCGGTGAGGGAGGGATAAGAGATACGCAGTATTTT. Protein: CASSFGGEGGIRDTQYF.